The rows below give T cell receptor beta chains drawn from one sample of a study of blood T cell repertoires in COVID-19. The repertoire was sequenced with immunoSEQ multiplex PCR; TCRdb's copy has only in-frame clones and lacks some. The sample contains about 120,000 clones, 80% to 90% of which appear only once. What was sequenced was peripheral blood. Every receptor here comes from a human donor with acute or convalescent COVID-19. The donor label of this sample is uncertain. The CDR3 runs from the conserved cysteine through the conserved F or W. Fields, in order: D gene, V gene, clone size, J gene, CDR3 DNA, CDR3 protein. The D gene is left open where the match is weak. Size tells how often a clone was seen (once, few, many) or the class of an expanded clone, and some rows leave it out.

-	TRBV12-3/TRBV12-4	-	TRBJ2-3	TGTGCCAGCAGTTCTTTAAGCACAGATACGCAGTATTTT	CASSSLSTDTQYF
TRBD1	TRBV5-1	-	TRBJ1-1	TGCGCCAGTCCCAATGCAGGGGGTAAGAACACTGAAGCTTTCTTT	CASPNAGGKNTEAFF
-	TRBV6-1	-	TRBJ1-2	TGTGCCAGCAGTGAAGGATTGGCCACCAACTATGGCTACACCTTC	CASSEGLATNYGYTF
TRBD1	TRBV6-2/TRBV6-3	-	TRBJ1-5	TGTGCCAGCAGTTTACAGGGGGGCAATCAGCCCCAGCATTTT	CASSLQGGNQPQHF
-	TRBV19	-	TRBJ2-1	TGTGCCAGTAGTATAGACGCAGGGGATCCCTACAATGAGCAGTTCTTC	CASSIDAGDPYNEQFF
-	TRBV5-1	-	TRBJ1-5	TGCGCCAGCAGCTTAGCAGGAAACCAGCCCCAGCATTTT	CASSLAGNQPQHF
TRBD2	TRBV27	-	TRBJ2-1	TGTGCCAGCAGTTTCCTAACCGGGACTAGCTGGAATGAGCAGTTCTTC	CASSFLTGTSWNEQFF
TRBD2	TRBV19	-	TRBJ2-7	TGTGCCAGCCAAGGGGAGGGTAACTACGAGCAGTACTTC	CASQGEGNYEQYF
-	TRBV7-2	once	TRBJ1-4	TGTGCCAGCAGCTTTAGGGCAGGGGATGAAAAACTGTTTTTT	CASSFRAGDEKLFF
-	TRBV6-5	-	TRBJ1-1	TGTGCCAGCAGTTGGACAGTTTTGAACACTGAAGCTTTCTTT	CASSWTVLNTEAFF
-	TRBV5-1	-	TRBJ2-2	TGCGCCAGCAGCTTGGTAGCGGGACAGGGGAACACCGGGGAGCTGTTTTTT	CASSLVAGQGNTGELFF
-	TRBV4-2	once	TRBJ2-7	TGTGCCAGCAGCCAAGGAATTGCGGGGGCGGGCTACGAGCAGTACTTC	CASSQGIAGAGYEQYF
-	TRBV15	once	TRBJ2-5	TGTGCCACCAGCAGAGATCGCCAGCGGGAGACCCAGTACTTC	CATSRDRQRETQYF
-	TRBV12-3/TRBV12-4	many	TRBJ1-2	TGTGCCAGCAGTCCGGGAGGCTATGGCTACACCTTC	CASSPGGYGYTF
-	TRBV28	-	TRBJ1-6	TGTGCCAGCAGTTTGGGCTCACCCCTCCACTTT	CASSLGSPLHF
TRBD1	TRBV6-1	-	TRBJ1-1	TGTGCCAGCAGTGAAGCGCTGACAGGGGCCGCGGCTTTCTTT	CASSEALTGAAAFF
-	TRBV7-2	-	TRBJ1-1	TGTGCCAGCAGCTTAGTATCCGGGAACACTGAAGCTTTCTTT	CASSLVSGNTEAFF
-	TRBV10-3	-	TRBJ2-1	TGTGCCATCAGTGGAATAGGCCTCGGAGGAGACAATGAGCAGTTCTTC	CAISGIGLGGDNEQFF
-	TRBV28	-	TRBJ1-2	TGTGCCAGCAGTTTATTCAGGGGCTATGGCTACACCTTC	CASSLFRGYGYTF
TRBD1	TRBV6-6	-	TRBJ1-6	TGTGCCAGCAGTTACAATGGACAGGGCAATTCACCCCTCCACTTT	CASSYNGQGNSPLHF
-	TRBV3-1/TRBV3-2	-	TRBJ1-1	TGTGCCAGCAGCCAAGCGGCAGGGCTGAACACTGAAGCTTTCTTT	CASSQAAGLNTEAFF
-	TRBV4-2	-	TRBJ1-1	TGTGCCAGCAGCCAACCAAGATCGGGGGATAAAGCTTTCTTT	CASSQPRSGDKAFF
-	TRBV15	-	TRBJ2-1	TGTGCCACCAGCAGAGGGTTAACAGGGACTGAGCAGTTCTTC	CATSRGLTGTEQFF
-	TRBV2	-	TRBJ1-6	TGTGCCAGCAGTCGGGACATCTCCTCACCCCTCCACTTT	CASSRDISSPLHF
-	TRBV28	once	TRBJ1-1	TGTGCCAGCAGTTTTTTGGGGTATCGGGGCACTGAAGCTTTCTTT	CASSFLGYRGTEAFF
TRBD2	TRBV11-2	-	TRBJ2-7	TGTGCCAGCAGGCCACTAGCGGGAGATTACTACGAGCAGTACTTC	CASRPLAGDYYEQYF
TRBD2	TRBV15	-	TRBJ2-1	TGTGCCACCAGCAGAGATCGGACTAGCGGGGTTCTGGGGCAGTTCTTC	CATSRDRTSGVLGQFF